The 24 T cell receptor beta chains reported below all come from one sample, sequenced in a study of blood T cell repertoires in COVID-19. The data were produced by immunoSEQ multiplex PCR, yet TCRdb's version contains in-frame clones alone and is incomplete. The top ten hold around 4% of the sample, which has around 280,000 clones, over 80% seen once. Sequenced input: peripheral blood. These receptors were obtained from a woman aged 50 to 65 with active or convalescent COVID-19.

CDR3 loop: CATRAAYAGTGYASSYNEQFF. Written as DNA, the CDR3 is TGTGCCACCAGAGCCGCCTACGCCGGGACAGGATATGCGAGCTCCTACAATGAGCAGTTCTTC. V usage is TRBV15 and J usage is TRBJ2-1, with 8 positions matching TRBD1. CDR1 is LNHNV, CDR2 YYDKDF, per germline (reference sequence). CDR3 length: 21 amino acids. J gave up 0 bases and V 6 bases, and 22 bases lay outside the gene matches. The whole variable domain, remainder taken from reference TRBV15 and TRBJ2-1, is DAMVIQNPRYQVTQFGKPVTLSCSQTLNHNVMYWYQQKSSQAPKLLFHYYDKDFNNEADTPDNFQSRRPNTSFCFLDIRSPGLGDTAMYLCATRAAYAGTGYASSYNEQFFGPGTRLTVL.

The chain joins TRBV7-8 to TRBJ2-2, with D tentatively TRBD2 (6 bases). Trimming shortened V by 5 bases and J by 4 bases, and 17 bases separated the two germline ends. The CDR3 is made up of 16 amino acids. From germline, CDR1 is SGHVS and CDR2 FQNEAQ. This CDR3 reads CASSQWDSLVTGELFF. In DNA form, the CDR3 reads TGTGCCAGCAGCCAGTGGGACTCCCTGGTCACCGGGGAGCTGTTTTTT. Variable domain in full (rest from reference TRBV7-8 and TRBJ2-2): GAGVSQSPRYKVAKRGQDVALRCDPISGHVSLFWYQQALGQGPEFLTYFQNEAQLDKSGLPSDRFFAERPEGSVSTLKIQRTQQEDSAVYLCASSQWDSLVTGELFFGEGSRLTVL.

The table lists this clone with a few counts. V and J are TRBV6-1 and TRBJ2-7; no reliable D call. The CDR3 is 13 amino acids. Trimming pared 1 base from V and 6 bases from J, leaving 10 bases between. The germline V gene has CDR1 MNHNS and CDR2 SASEGT. The CDR3 sequence is CASSEVASGEQYF. In DNA form, the CDR3 reads TGTGCCAGCAGTGAAGTGGCTTCGGGCGAGCAGTACTTC.

The sample holds a few counts of this clone. The rearrangement links TRBV15 to TRBJ2-3; 9 bases map to TRBD2. The CDR3 runs to 15 residues. The trim removed 3 bases at V and 5 bases at J, leaving 6 bases unmatched. CDR1 and CDR2 (germline): LNHNV, YYDKDF (reference sequence). This chain's CDR3 is CATSRASGIGDTQYF. The CDR3 bases are TGTGCCACCAGCAGGGCTAGCGGGATTGGAGATACGCAGTATTTT.

The rearrangement uses TRBV6-5 and TRBJ2-7; 8 bases line up with TRBD2. J gave up 2 bases and V 6 bases, and 6 bases lay outside the gene matches. The CDR3 covers 14 residues. Germline values: CDR1 MNHEY, CDR2 SVGAGI. The CDR3 DNA sequence: TGTGCCAGCAGGGGTGACGGGAGGGCCTACGAGCAGTACTTC. It codes for CASRGDGRAYEQYF.

V usage is TRBV19 and J usage is TRBJ1-5; D may be TRBD1 (5 bases). Trimming removed 2 bases from V and 4 bases from J, with 15 bases in between. This CDR3 region has 16 residues. From germline, CDR1 is LNHDA and CDR2 SQIVND (reference sequence). CDR3 amino acids: CASSIKGKGENQPQHF. Here the CDR3 DNA reads TGTGCCAGTAGTATAAAGGGCAAAGGGGAAAATCAGCCCCAGCATTTT.

The rearrangement joins TRBV7-8 to TRBJ1-5, with D unresolved. Per the germline V gene, CDR1 is SGHVS and CDR2 is FQNEAQ. Trimming removed 2 bases from V and 7 bases from J, with 15 bases in between. CDR3 length: 15 residues. The CDR3 DNA follows: TGTGCCAGCAGCTTATATCTGGGAGTTGAGCAGCCCCAGCATTTT. Its translation: CASSLYLGVEQPQHF.

The chain links TRBV2 to TRBJ1-1; 8 nucleotides align to TRBD1. Germline trimming cut 4 bases from V and 9 bases from J; bases unmatched to any gene: 1. The germline CDR1 and CDR2 sequences are SNHLY and FYNNEI. This CDR3 has 11 amino acids. The CDR3 loop reads CASSAGGQAFF. DNA of the CDR3: TGTGCCAGCAGTGCAGGGGGCCAAGCTTTCTTT.

This chain links TRBV4-1 with TRBJ2-1; TRBD2 matches at 11 bases. The V segment lost 4 bases and the J segment 0 bases; nucleotides outside the gene matches: 2. CDR1 and CDR2 (germline): MGHRA, YSYEKL. The CDR3 loop spans 16 amino acids. CDR3 region: CASSLLAGGSYNEQFF. In nucleotides, the CDR3 is TGCGCCAGCAGCCTTCTAGCGGGAGGCTCCTACAATGAGCAGTTCTTC.

This clone was recorded only once. The chain joins TRBV6-2 or TRBV6-3 to TRBJ2-5; 7 bases line up with TRBD1. The CDR3 is 15 amino acids. V was clipped by 4 bases and J by 4 bases; unmatched bases: 9. Germline V gene sequence: CDR1 MNHEY, CDR2 SVGEGT. The CDR3: CASSSARGGLETQYF. Here the CDR3 DNA reads TGTGCCAGCAGTTCCGCCAGAGGGGGCTTAGAGACCCAGTACTTC.

J is TRBJ1-2 and V is TRBV12-5; D not resolved. V lost 0 bases, J lost 3 bases, and 5 bases lay in between. Germline V gives CDR1 LGHNT, CDR2 FRNRAP. CDR3 length equals 13 residues. Written as DNA, the CDR3 is TGTGCTAGTGGTTTGGTCCCTTACTATGGCTACACCTTC. Amino acid sequence: CASGLVPYYGYTF.

This clone was counted a single time. The V call is TRBV2, the J call TRBJ1-5; 7 bases fit TRBD1. Germline values: CDR1 SNHLY, CDR2 FYNNEI. The CDR3 extends over 16 amino acids. The trim removed 5 bases at V and 0 bases at J, leaving 7 bases unmatched. The chain's CDR3 is CASSKGQAYSNQPQHF. CDR3 DNA: TGTGCCAGCAGTAAAGGACAGGCTTATAGCAATCAGCCCCAGCATTTT. The complete variable domain, with remaining parts taken from reference TRBV2 and TRBJ1-5, reads EPEVTQTPSHQVTQMGQEVILRCVPISNHLYFYWYRQILGQKVEFLVSFYNNEISEKSEIFDDQFSVERPDGSNFTLKIRSTKLEDSAMYFCASSKGQAYSNQPQHFGDGTRLSIL.

This clone showed up just once. The V and J genes are TRBV15 and TRBJ2-7, with 10 positions matching TRBD2. Germline lookup yields CDR1 LNHNV and CDR2 YYDKDF (reference sequence). J lost 4 bases, V lost 2 bases, and 5 bases had no gene match. The CDR3 has 15 amino acids. The DNA for the CDR3 is TGTGCCACCAGCAGACGGACTAGCGGTATTTACGAGCAGTACTTC. Translated: CATSRRTSGIYEQYF. Based on the CDR3 plus reference TRBV15 and TRBJ2-7, the full variable domain is DAMVIQNPRYQVTQFGKPVTLSCSQTLNHNVMYWYQQKSSQAPKLLFHYYDKDFNNEADTPDNFQSRRPNTSFCFLDIRSPGLGDTAMYLCATSRRTSGIYEQYFGPGTRLTVT.

The V gene is TRBV30, the J gene TRBJ2-7, with D unclear. V was clipped by 5 bases and J by 5 bases, with 13 bases between them. This CDR3 has 12 residues. Per germline, CDR1 GTSNPN and CDR2 SVGIG (reference sequence). CDR3 region: CAWGRNGNEQYF. CDR3 nucleotide sequence: TGTGCCTGGGGACGAAACGGTAACGAGCAGTACTTC. Drawing the rest from reference TRBV30 and TRBJ2-7, the complete variable domain is SQTIHQWPATLVQPVGSPLSLECTVEGTSNPNLYWYRQAAGRGLQLLFYSVGIGQISSEVPQNLSASRPQDRQFILSSKKLLLSDSGFYLCAWGRNGNEQYFGPGTRLTVT.

This rearrangement joins TRBV28 to TRBJ1-2, with D uncertain. Deletions cut 8 bases from V and 8 bases from J, with 24 bases between. The germline gives CDR1 MDHEN, CDR2 SYDVKM. CDR3 size: 15 residues. The CDR3 nucleotides read TGTGCCAGCTTCCACGGTACTCGGATGCCGGGGGGCTACACCTTC. Protein sequence: CASFHGTRMPGGYTF.

This chain connects TRBV4-2 to TRBJ1-1; weak D call: TRBD1 (5 bases). V was clipped by 4 bases and J by 5 bases, with 11 bases between them. Germline assignment: CDR1 LGHNA and CDR2 YNFKEQ. The CDR3 has 13 amino acids. The CDR3 region has the DNA TGTGCCAGCAGCCTGCGGGGGGGTACTGAAGCTTTCTTT. Translating gives CASSLRGGTEAFF.

This chain connects TRBV6-2 or TRBV6-3 to TRBJ2-5, with D tentatively TRBD2 (6 bases). Germline lookup yields CDR1 MNHEY and CDR2 SVGEGT. CDR3 length: 15 residues. The germline V and J ends were trimmed by 5 bases and 2 bases, with 15 bases remaining between them. The CDR3 nucleotides are TGTGCCAGCAGTGGTAAGCGGGTCTTACAAGAGACCCAGTACTTC. This sequence encodes CASSGKRVLQETQYF.

This chain connects TRBV12-3 or TRBV12-4 to TRBJ2-1; unclear D gene. V was shortened by 3 bases and J by 6 bases, with 9 bases between the two germline ends. The CDR3 covers 13 residues. CDR3 in amino acids: CASSFGSRNEQFF. The CDR3 DNA sequence: TGTGCCAGCAGTTTCGGTTCGCGCAATGAGCAGTTCTTC.

This clone was counted between two and nine times. The chain carries TRBV19 and TRBJ1-6, with a possible D match to TRBD1 (5 bases). Per germline, CDR1 LNHDA and CDR2 SQIVND (reference sequence). Trimming removed 4 bases at V and 6 bases at J, with 13 bases between. CDR3 length equals 15 residues. The DNA for the CDR3 is TGTGCCAGTAGTACTCAGCGACAGTTTAATTCACCCCTCCACTTT. This gives the protein CASSTQRQFNSPLHF. Supplemented by reference TRBV19 and TRBJ1-6, the full variable domain reads DGGITQSPKYLFRKEGQNVTLSCEQNLNHDAMYWYRQDPGQGLRLIYYSQIVNDFQKGDIAEGYSVSREKKESFPLTVTSAQKNPTAFYLCASSTQRQFNSPLHFGNGTRLTVT.

The chain uses TRBV10-3 and TRBJ2-3; 9 bases match TRBD2. The CDR3 sequence is 14 residues long. The J segment lost 6 bases and the V segment lost 4 bases, leaving 5 bases of the junction unmatched. From germline, CDR1 is ENHRY and CDR2 SYGVKD. The CDR3 nucleotides are TGTGCCATCAGTGCAAAGCGGGAGGTTGATACGCAGTATTTT. Amino acid sequence: CAISAKREVDTQYF.

The V call is TRBV28, the J call TRBJ2-1, with D possibly matching TRBD1 (6 bases). V lost 8 bases to trimming and J lost 4 bases, with 12 bases between them. CDR3 length: 13 residues. The germline V gene encodes CDR1 MDHEN and CDR2 SYDVKM. The CDR3 coding sequence is TGTGCCAGCGGAGGACAGTCATACAATGAGCAGTTCTTC. Protein product: CASGGQSYNEQFF.

The chain employs TRBV7-9 and TRBJ2-2; 9 positions agree with TRBD1. This CDR3 is built from 14 residues. Germline V gene lookup returns CDR1 SEHNR and CDR2 FQNEAQ (reference sequence). Unmatched junction bases numbered 4, after V lost 5 bases and J lost 6 bases. CDR3 in amino acids: CASSPRDRAGELFF. DNA for the CDR3: TGTGCCAGCAGCCCCCGGGACAGGGCCGGGGAGCTGTTTTTT. Combining the CDR3 with reference TRBV7-9 and TRBJ2-2 gives the whole variable domain DTGVSQNPRHKITKRGQNVTFRCDPISEHNRLYWYRQTLGQGPEFLTYFQNEAQLEKSRLLSDRFSAERPKGSFSTLEIQRTEQGDSAMYLCASSPRDRAGELFFGEGSRLTVL.

V gene TRBV12-3 or TRBV12-4 combines with J gene TRBJ1-3; possibly TRBD1 for D (6 bases). V lost 4 bases, J lost 4 bases, and 8 bases lay in between. CDR3 size: 13 residues. CDR3 nucleotides: TGTGCCAGCAGTTCCGGACAGGGAAACACCATATATTTT. It specifies CASSSGQGNTIYF.

The chain recombines TRBV7-2 with TRBJ2-3; TRBD2 matches at 8 bases. The germline CDR1 and CDR2 sequences are SGHTA and FQGNSA. The CDR3 consists of 15 residues. V dropped 5 bases and J dropped 1; count of bases not matched to a gene: 5. The CDR3 is CASSPQAGGTDTQYF. CDR3 in DNA: TGTGCCAGCAGCCCCCAAGCGGGAGGCACAGATACGCAGTATTTT.